The TCR beta chain described here comes from a study of blood T cell repertoires in COVID-19. The assay was immunoSEQ multiplex PCR, and TCRdb's table has in-frame clones only and misses some. Of 75,000 to 90,000 clones listed, 60% to 80% are singletons. This CDR3 has 14 residues. The ends lost 8 bases at V and 2 bases at J; junction bases unmatched: 8. Germline-derived CDR1 and CDR2 are MNHNY and SVGAGI (reference sequence). The source of this sequence is a man aged 55 to 70 with COVID-19, enrolled during active disease. The chain employs TRBV6-6 and TRBJ2-7; 8 nucleotides match TRBD1. The sample consisted of peripheral blood. CDR3 in amino acids: CASGRTGTTYEQYF. CDR3 coding DNA: TGTGCCAGCGGACGGACAGGGACAACCTACGAGCAGTACTTC.